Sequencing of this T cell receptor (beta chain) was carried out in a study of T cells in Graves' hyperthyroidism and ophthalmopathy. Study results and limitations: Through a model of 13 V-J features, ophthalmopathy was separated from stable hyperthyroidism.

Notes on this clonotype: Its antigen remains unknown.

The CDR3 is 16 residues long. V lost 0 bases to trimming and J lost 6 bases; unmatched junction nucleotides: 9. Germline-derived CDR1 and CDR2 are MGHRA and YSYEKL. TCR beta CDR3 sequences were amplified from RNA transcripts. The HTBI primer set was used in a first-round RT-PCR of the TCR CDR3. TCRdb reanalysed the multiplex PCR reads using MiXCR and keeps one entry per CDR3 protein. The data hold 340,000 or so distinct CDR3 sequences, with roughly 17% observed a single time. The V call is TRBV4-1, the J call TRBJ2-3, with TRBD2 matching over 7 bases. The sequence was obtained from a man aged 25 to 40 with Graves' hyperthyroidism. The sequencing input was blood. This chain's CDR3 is CASSQDRTSGWDTQYF. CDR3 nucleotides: TGCGCCAGCAGCCAAGACCGGACTAGTGGGTGGGATACGCAGTATTTT.